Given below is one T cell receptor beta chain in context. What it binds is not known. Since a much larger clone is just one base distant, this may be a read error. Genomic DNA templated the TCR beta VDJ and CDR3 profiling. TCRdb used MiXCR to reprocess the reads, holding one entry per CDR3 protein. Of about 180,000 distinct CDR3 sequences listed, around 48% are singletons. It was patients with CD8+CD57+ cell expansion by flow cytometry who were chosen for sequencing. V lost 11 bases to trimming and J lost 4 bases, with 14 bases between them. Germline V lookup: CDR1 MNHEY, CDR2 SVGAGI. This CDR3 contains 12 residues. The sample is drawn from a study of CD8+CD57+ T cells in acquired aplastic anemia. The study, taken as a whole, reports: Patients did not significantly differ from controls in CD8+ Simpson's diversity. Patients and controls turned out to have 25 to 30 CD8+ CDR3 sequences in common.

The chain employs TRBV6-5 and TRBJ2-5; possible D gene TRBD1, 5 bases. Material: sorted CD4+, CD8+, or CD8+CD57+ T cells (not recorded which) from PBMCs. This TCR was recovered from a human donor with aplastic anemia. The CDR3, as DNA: TGTGCCGTCGCCCACAGGTCAGAGACCCAGTACTTC. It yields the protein CAVAHRSETQYF.